The 21 T cell receptor beta chains below all came from one sample that was sequenced in a study of blood T cell repertoires in COVID-19 (dated by TCRdb to 2018 to 2020). The protocol used for the library was the immunoSEQ multiplex PCR assay. Imported from immuneACCESS, the table was reduced by TCRdb to in-frame sequences with V and J called. These copies leave out some clones; in studies compared against another copy, an unresolved V gene accounts for under half, and the cause of the remainder is not known. This sample has about 45,000 clones in its table, and approximately 87% of those were observed once. The ten largest account for 4.5% to 6% of the sample. What was sequenced was peripheral blood. Receptors were obtained from a human donor in a cohort sampled during active COVID-19.

The V and J genes are TRBV2 and TRBJ2-1; 13 bases are a match to TRBD2. V lost 6 bases, J lost 9 bases, and 8 bases stayed unmatched. Germline-derived CDR1 and CDR2 are SNHLY and FYNNEI. The CDR3 runs to 15 residues. The CDR3 DNA reads as TGTGCCAGCAGGCGGGGACTAGCGGGAAGAACTGAGCAGTTCTTC. Its protein product is CASRRGLAGRTEQFF. Combining the CDR3 with reference TRBV2 and TRBJ2-1 gives the whole variable domain EPEVTQTPSHQVTQMGQEVILRCVPISNHLYFYWYRQILGQKVEFLVSFYNNEISEKSEIFDDQFSVERPDGSNFTLKIRSTKLEDSAMYFCASRRGLAGRTEQFFGPGTRLTVL.

V gene TRBV5-6 combines with J gene TRBJ2-2, with D tentatively TRBD2 (6 bases). The CDR3 is 14 amino acids. Germline V CDR1 and CDR2: SGHDT, YYEEEE. Trimming took 4 bases from V and 3 from J, leaving 10 bases between them. The DNA of the CDR3 is TGTGCCAGCAGCCTGGGACTTTACACCGGGGAGCTGTTTTTT. Translated, it gives CASSLGLYTGELFF.

The CDR3 loop reads CASSLYGGYNEQFF. DNA of the CDR3: TGTGCCAGCAGCTTATACGGGGGGTACAATGAGCAGTTCTTC. This chain links TRBV7-2 with TRBJ2-1, with 7 bases lining up with TRBD2. Germline assignment: CDR1 SGHTA and CDR2 FQGNSA. With 2 bases clipped from V and 4 bases from J, the junction kept 2 bases outside the gene matches. This CDR3 contains 14 residues. The variable domain in full, completed from reference TRBV7-2 and TRBJ2-1, reads GAGVSQSPSNKVTEKGKDVELRCDPISGHTALYWYRQSLGQGLEFLIYFQGNSAPDKSGLPSDRFSAERTGGSVSTLTIQRTQQEDSAVYLCASSLYGGYNEQFFGPGTRLTVL.

V is TRBV6-5 and J is TRBJ2-1; 11 bases agree with TRBD2. The germline CDR1 and CDR2 sequences are MNHEY and SVGAGI. There are 15 residues in the CDR3. The V segment lost 7 bases and the J segment 5 bases; nucleotides outside the gene matches: 7. The CDR3 region has the DNA TGTGCCAGCATATCCGGGACTAGCGGACACAATGAGCAGTTCTTC. Protein sequence: CASISGTSGHNEQFF.

The V and J genes are TRBV19 and TRBJ2-2; D remains ambiguous. CDR3 length: 17 amino acids. V was cut by 1 base and J by 0 bases, with 12 bases left in between. Germline lookup yields CDR1 LNHDA and CDR2 SQIVND (reference sequence). CDR3 protein: CASSIGGRKANTGELFF. The DNA of the CDR3 is TGTGCCAGTAGTATAGGCGGCAGAAAGGCGAACACCGGGGAGCTGTTTTTT.

This chain uses TRBV18 with TRBJ2-4; 7 nucleotides match TRBD2. V was clipped by 3 bases and J by 6 bases; unmatched bases: 5. The CDR3 contains 14 residues. The germline V gene encodes CDR1 KGHSH and CDR2 LQKENI. The CDR3 region has the DNA TGTGCCAGCTCACCGGTCAGGGAGGGAAACATTCAGTACTTC. This gives the protein CASSPVREGNIQYF.

The chain is built from TRBV6-6 and TRBJ2-7, with 9 bases identical to TRBD2. Losses at the gene ends were 6 bases for V and 2 bases for J; bases not matched to a gene: 8. Germline values: CDR1 MNHNY, CDR2 SVGAGI (reference sequence). This CDR3 has 15 residues. The CDR3: CASRPPSGTAYEQYF. The CDR3 nucleotides are TGTGCCAGCAGGCCACCTAGCGGGACTGCCTACGAGCAGTACTTC.

V and J are TRBV6-4 and TRBJ2-7; 14 nucleotides align to TRBD2. Germline CDR1 and CDR2: MRHNA and SNTAGT. CDR3 size: 22 residues. Trimming took 2 bases from V and 3 from J; bases not matched to a gene: 21. CDR3 nucleotide sequence: TGTGCCAGCAGTGACCTATATCTGACTAGCGGGAGGGGCCAGATATTAGGCTACGAGCAGTACTTC. The encoded protein is CASSDLYLTSGRGQILGYEQYF.

The chain couples TRBV19 to TRBJ2-1, with 12 bases that match TRBD2. Trimming removed 6 bases from V and 4 bases from J; junction bases left unmatched: 7. The germline gives CDR1 LNHDA, CDR2 SQIVND (reference sequence). This CDR3 region has 16 residues. The CDR3 sequence: CASSPRTSGTYNEQFF. CDR3 bases: TGTGCCAGTAGCCCCCGGACTAGCGGGACTTACAATGAGCAGTTCTTC.

The V and J genes are TRBV27 and TRBJ2-1; 12 nucleotides match TRBD2. Germline V CDR1 and CDR2: MNHEY, SMNVEV (reference sequence). The V and J ends lost 7 bases and 4 bases, in that order; junction bases with no gene match: 5. CDR3 length: 15 residues. CDR3: CASTPGLAGYNEQFF. CDR3 DNA sequence: TGTGCCAGCACGCCGGGACTAGCGGGTTACAATGAGCAGTTCTTC.

The chain uses TRBV27 and TRBJ2-1, with 9 bases matching TRBD2. Germline V CDR1 and CDR2: MNHEY, SMNVEV (reference sequence). The CDR3 is 17 amino acids. Trimming cost V 5 bases and J 7 bases; bases outside gene matches: 15. The CDR3 DNA follows: TGTGCCAGCAGTCCCCCTCATCTAGCGGGACCCCATAATGAGCAGTTCTTC. Its protein product is CASSPPHLAGPHNEQFF.

This sequence joins TRBV27 and TRBJ2-7; 11 nucleotides agree with TRBD2. The CDR3 extends over 18 amino acids. The germline CDR1 and CDR2 sequences are MNHEY and SMNVEV (reference sequence). V was pared by 0 bases and J by 3 bases, with 10 bases of the junction left unmatched. The CDR3 sequence is CASSLSALAGDTVYEQYF. CDR3 DNA: TGTGCCAGCAGTTTATCAGCACTAGCGGGAGACACGGTCTACGAGCAGTACTTC.

V is TRBV28 and J is TRBJ2-2, with a tentative D call TRBD1 (5 bases). The V gene's germline CDR1 is MDHEN and CDR2 SYDVKM. There are 16 residues in the CDR3. The V end was cut by 7 bases, the J end by 0 bases, with 15 bases between. The CDR3 is CASTEDSHANTGELFF. CDR3 nucleotides: TGTGCCAGCACTGAAGACAGTCACGCGAACACCGGGGAGCTGTTTTTT.

The chain uses TRBV19 and TRBJ2-1; 11 bases fit TRBD2. The CDR3 covers 19 residues. The germline gives CDR1 LNHDA, CDR2 SQIVND (reference sequence). With 0 bases clipped from V and 4 bases from J, the junction kept 11 bases outside the gene matches. DNA of the CDR3: TGTGCCAGTAGTATAGATGCCTGGGTAGCGGGAGGGCCTTACAATGAGCAGTTCTTC. Translated: CASSIDAWVAGGPYNEQFF.

The chain employs TRBV12-3 or TRBV12-4 and TRBJ2-2; D unresolved. The CDR3 totals 12 residues. V was cut by 2 bases and J by 6 bases, with 4 bases left in between. In nucleotides, the CDR3 is TGTGCCAGCAGTTTATGGCCCGGGGAGCTGTTTTTT. It is translated as CASSLWPGELFF.

This sequence joins TRBV6-2 or TRBV6-3 and TRBJ2-7; 10 positions agree with TRBD1. The CDR3 has 16 residues. Trimming at V came to 5 bases and at J to 0 bases, leaving 7 bases not matched to a gene. CDR1 MNHEY and CDR2 SVGEGT come from the germline V gene. CDR3 region: CASSRPTGGFSYEQYF. CDR3 nucleotides: TGTGCCAGCAGTCGCCCGACAGGGGGCTTCTCCTACGAGCAGTACTTC.

The chain joins TRBV2 to TRBJ1-1, with 9 bases fitting TRBD1. Germline V lookup: CDR1 SNHLY, CDR2 FYNNEI. The V gene end was trimmed by 5 bases and the J gene end by 6 bases; junction bases not matched to a gene: 7. This CDR3 has 14 amino acids. DNA of the CDR3: TGTGCCAGCAGTCACCGGGACAGGGCTTCTGAAGCTTTCTTT. This codes for CASSHRDRASEAFF.

The chain has TRBV6-5 and TRBJ2-1; D possibly corresponds to TRBD2 (6 bases). The CDR3 is 13 amino acids. Trimming removed 0 bases from V and 13 bases from J, with 13 bases in between. Germline lookup yields CDR1 MNHEY and CDR2 SVGAGI. The CDR3 DNA follows: TGTGCCAGCAGTTACTCGATGCTAGCGAAACAGTTCTTC. Its protein product is CASSYSMLAKQFF.

The chain employs TRBV6-6 and TRBJ2-2; possibly TRBD2 for D (6 bases). CDR3 length: 14 residues. Germline CDR1 reads MNHNY; CDR2 reads SVGAGI (reference sequence). Trimming removed 3 bases at V and 3 bases at J, with 8 bases between. CDR3: CASSYREYTGELFF. CDR3 nucleotides: TGTGCCAGCAGTTATCGGGAGTACACCGGGGAGCTGTTTTTT.

The V and J genes are TRBV4-3 and TRBJ1-3; 7 positions match TRBD1. This CDR3 is built from 16 residues. With 0 bases clipped from V and 3 bases from J, the junction kept 5 bases outside the gene matches. The germline CDR1 and CDR2 sequences are LGHNA and YSLEER. In DNA form, the CDR3 reads TGCGCCAGCAGCCAAGATCAGGGGGGCTTTGGAAACACCATATATTTT. Protein product: CASSQDQGGFGNTIYF.

CDR3 sequence: CASSKPTASYQETQYF. CDR3 DNA sequence: TGTGCCAGCAGTAAACCGACAGCATCTTACCAAGAGACCCAGTACTTC. The chain couples TRBV6-2 or TRBV6-3 to TRBJ2-5; tentative D call: TRBD1 (5 bases). V lost 5 bases, J lost 0 bases, and 16 bases lay in between. Germline V gene lookup returns CDR1 MNHEY and CDR2 SVGEGT. This CDR3 region has 16 residues.